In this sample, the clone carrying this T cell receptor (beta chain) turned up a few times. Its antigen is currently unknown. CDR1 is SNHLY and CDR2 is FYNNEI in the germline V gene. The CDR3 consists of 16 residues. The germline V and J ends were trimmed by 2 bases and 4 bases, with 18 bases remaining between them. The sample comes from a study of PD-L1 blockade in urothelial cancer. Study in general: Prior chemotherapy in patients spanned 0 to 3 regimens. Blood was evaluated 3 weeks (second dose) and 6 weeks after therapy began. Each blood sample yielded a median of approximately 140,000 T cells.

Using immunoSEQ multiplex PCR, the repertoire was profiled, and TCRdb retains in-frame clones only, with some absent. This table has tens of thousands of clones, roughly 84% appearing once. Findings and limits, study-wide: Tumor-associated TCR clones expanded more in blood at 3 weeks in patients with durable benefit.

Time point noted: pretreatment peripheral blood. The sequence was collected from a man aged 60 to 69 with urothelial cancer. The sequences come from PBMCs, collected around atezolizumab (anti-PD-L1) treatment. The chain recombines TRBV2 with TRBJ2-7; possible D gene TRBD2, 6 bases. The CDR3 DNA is TGTGCCAGCAGTGAACAGGGACTCTCGTTTGGTTACGAGCAGTACTTC. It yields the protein CASSEQGLSFGYEQYF.